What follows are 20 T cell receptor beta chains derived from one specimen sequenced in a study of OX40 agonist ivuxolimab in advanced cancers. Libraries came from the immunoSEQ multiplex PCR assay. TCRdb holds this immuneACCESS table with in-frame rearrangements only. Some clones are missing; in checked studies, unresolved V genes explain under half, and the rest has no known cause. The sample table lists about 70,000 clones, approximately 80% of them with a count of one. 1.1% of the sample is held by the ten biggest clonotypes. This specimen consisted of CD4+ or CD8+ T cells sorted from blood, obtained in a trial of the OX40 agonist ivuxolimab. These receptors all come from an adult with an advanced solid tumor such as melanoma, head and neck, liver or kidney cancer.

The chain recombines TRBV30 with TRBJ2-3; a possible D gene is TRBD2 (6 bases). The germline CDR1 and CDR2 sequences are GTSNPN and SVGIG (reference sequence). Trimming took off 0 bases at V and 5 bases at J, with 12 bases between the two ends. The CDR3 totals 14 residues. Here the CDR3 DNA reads TGTGCCTGGAGTGTAGGTGGGGGGTTAGATACGCAGTATTTT. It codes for CAWSVGGGLDTQYF.

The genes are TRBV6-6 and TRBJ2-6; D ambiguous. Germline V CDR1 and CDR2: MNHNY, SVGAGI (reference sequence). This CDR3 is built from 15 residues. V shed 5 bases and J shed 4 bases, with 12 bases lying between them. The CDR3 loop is CASSRTPPGANVLTF. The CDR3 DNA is TGTGCCAGCAGTCGGACCCCCCCAGGGGCCAACGTCCTGACTTTC.

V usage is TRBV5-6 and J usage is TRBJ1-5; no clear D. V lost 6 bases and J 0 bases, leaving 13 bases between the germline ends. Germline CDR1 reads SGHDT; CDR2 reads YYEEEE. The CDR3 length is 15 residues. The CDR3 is CASNLNCYSNQPQHF. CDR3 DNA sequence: TGTGCCAGCAACTTAAATTGCTATAGCAATCAGCCCCAGCATTTT. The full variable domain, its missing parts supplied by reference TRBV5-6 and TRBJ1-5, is DAGVTQSPTHLIKTRGQQVTLRCSPKSGHDTVSWYQQALGQGPQFIFQYYEEEERQRGNFPDRFSGHQFPNYSSELNVNALLLGDSALYLCASNLNCYSNQPQHFGDGTRLSIL.

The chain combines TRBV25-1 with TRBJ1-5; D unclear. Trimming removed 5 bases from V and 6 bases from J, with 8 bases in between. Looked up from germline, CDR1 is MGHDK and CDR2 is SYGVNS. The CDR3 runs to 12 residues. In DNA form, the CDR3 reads TGTGCCAGCAGTATGCCAGGTCAGCCCCAGCATTTT. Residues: CASSMPGQPQHF.

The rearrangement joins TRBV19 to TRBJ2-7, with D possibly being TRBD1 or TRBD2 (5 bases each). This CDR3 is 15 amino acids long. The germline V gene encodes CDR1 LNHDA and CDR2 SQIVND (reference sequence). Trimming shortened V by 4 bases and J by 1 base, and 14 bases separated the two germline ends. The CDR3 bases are TGTGCCAGTAGTACCCCCGGGACGCTATCCTACGAGCAGTACTTC. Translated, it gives CASSTPGTLSYEQYF. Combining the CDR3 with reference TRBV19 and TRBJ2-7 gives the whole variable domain DGGITQSPKYLFRKEGQNVTLSCEQNLNHDAMYWYRQDPGQGLRLIYYSQIVNDFQKGDIAEGYSVSREKKESFPLTVTSAQKNPTAFYLCASSTPGTLSYEQYFGPGTRLTVT.

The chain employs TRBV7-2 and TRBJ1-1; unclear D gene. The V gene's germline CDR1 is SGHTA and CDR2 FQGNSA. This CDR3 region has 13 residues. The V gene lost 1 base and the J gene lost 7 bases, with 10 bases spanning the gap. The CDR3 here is CASSLGVTNEAFF. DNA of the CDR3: TGTGCCAGCAGCTTAGGGGTTACAAATGAAGCTTTCTTT.

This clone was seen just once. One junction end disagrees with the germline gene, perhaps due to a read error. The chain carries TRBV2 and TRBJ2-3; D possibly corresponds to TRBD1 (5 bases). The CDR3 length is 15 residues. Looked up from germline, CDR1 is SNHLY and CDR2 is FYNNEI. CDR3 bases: TGTGCCAGCAGTAGACAGCAACTTAGCACAGATACGCAGTGTTTT. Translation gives CASSRQQLSTDTQCF.

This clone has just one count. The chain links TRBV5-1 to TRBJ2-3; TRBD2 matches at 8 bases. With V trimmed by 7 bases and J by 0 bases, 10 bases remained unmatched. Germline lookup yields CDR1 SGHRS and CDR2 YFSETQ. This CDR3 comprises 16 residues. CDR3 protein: CASGGGGPSSTDTQYF. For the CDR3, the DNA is TGCGCCAGCGGAGGCGGGGGGCCTTCCAGCACAGATACGCAGTATTTT.

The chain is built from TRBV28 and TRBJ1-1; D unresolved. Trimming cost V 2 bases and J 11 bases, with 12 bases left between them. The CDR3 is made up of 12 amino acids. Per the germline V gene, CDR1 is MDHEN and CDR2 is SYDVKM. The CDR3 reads CASSLPGIAAFF. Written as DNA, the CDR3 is TGTGCCAGCAGTTTACCTGGGATAGCGGCTTTCTTT.

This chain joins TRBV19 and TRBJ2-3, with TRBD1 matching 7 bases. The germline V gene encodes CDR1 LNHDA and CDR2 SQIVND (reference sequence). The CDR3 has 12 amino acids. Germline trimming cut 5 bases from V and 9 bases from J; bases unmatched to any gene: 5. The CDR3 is CASSYRGGTQYF. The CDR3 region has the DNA TGTGCCAGTAGTTACAGGGGCGGGACGCAGTATTTT.

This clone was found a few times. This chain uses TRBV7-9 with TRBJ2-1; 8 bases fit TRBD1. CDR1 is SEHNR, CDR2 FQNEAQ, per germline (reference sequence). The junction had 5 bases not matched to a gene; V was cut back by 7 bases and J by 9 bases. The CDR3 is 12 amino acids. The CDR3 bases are TGTGCCAGCACAACAGGGGGAGGTGAGCAGTTCTTC. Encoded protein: CASTTGGGEQFF.

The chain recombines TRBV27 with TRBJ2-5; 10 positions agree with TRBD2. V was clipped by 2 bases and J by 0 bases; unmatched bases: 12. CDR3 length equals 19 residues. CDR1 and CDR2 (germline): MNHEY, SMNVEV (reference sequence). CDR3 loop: CASSLRWSSGGRYQETQYF. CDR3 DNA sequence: TGTGCCAGCAGTTTAAGGTGGTCTAGCGGGGGCCGGTACCAAGAGACCCAGTACTTC.

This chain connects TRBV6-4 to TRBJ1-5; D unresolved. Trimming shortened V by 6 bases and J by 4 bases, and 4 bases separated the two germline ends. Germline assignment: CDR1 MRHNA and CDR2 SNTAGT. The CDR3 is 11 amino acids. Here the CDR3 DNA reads TGTGCCAGCAGGGGGAATCAGCCCCAGCATTTT. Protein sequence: CASRGNQPQHF.

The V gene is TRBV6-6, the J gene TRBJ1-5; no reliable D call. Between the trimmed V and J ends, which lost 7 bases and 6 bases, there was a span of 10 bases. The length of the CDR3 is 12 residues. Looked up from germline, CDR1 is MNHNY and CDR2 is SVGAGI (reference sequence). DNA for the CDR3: TGTGCCAGCAACGGGCGGACTCAGCCCCAGCATTTT. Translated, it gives CASNGRTQPQHF.

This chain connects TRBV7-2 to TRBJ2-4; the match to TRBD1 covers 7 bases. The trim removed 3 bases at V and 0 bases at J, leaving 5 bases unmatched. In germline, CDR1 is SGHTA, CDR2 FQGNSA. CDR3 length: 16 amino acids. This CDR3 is CASSFTGALAKNIQYF. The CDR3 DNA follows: TGTGCCAGCAGCTTCACAGGGGCCCTAGCCAAAAACATTCAGTACTTC.

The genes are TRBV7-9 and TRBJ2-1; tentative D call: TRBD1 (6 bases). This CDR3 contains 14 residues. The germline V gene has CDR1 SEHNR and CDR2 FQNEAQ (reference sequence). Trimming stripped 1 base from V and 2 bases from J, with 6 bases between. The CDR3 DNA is TGTGCCAGCAGCTTAGGGACAGCCTACAATGAGCAGTTCTTC. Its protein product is CASSLGTAYNEQFF.

CDR3 sequence (DNA): TGTGCCAGCAAAATCCTCAGGGACTCTGGAAACACCATATATTTT. Translated: CASKILRDSGNTIYF. The rearrangement uses TRBV2 and TRBJ1-3, with D possibly TRBD1 on 5 matching bases. V was trimmed by 7 bases and J by 0 bases, leaving 13 bases between them. Germline CDR1 is SNHLY and CDR2 is FYNNEI. This CDR3 contains 15 residues.

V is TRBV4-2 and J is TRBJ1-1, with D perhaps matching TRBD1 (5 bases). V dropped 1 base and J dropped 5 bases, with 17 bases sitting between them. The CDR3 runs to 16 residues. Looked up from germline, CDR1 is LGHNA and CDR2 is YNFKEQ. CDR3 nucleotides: TGTGCCAGCAGCCAAGCGGGGAGGGCAGGGACGACTGAAGCTTTCTTT. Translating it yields CASSQAGRAGTTEAFF.

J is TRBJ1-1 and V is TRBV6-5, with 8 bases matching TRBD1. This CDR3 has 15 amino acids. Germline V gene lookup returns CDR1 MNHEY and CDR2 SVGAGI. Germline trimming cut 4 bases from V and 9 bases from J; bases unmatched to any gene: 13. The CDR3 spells CASSSSPGQGTKAFF. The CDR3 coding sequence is TGTGCCAGCAGTTCCTCCCCCGGACAGGGAACTAAAGCTTTCTTT.

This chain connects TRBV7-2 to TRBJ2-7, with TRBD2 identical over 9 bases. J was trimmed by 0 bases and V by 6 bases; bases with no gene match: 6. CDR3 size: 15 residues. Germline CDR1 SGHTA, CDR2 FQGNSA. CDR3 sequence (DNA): TGTGCCAGCAGGCCGACTAGCGGTATCTCCTACGAGCAGTACTTC. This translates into CASRPTSGISYEQYF.